A selection of T cell receptor beta chains follows, all from one sample in a study of T cells in Graves' hyperthyroidism and ophthalmopathy. Each CDR3 protein is one row after TCRdb ran MiXCR on the multiplex PCR reads. The repertoire has approximately 430,000 distinct CDR3 sequences, approximately 14% of them found once; the top ten carry approximately 14%. The sample taken for sequencing was blood. These TCRs come from a woman aged 18-29 years with Graves' hyperthyroidism. The CDR3 runs from the conserved cysteine through the conserved F or W. Each record gives: clone size, J gene, V gene, D gene, CDR3 DNA, CDR3 protein. A D gene is named only where the DNA matches it firmly. Size is omitted from some rows. Given values are once, few, many or a class for expanded clones.

many	TRBJ2-5	TRBV7-7	NA	TGTGCTAGCAGCTTAGACGGACTACAAGAGACCCAGTACTTC	CASSLDGLQETQYF
few	TRBJ2-1	TRBV18	NA	TGTGCCAGCTCACCTCCCTTCGGGAGTACCAATGAGCAGTTCTTC	CASSPPFGSTNEQFF
many	TRBJ2-1	TRBV2	NA	TGTGCCAGCAGTGTCACACTCAGGTCCGAGCAGTTCTTC	CASSVTLRSEQFF
many	TRBJ1-4	TRBV11-2	NA	TGTGCCAGCAGCTCCGACTCGGGTACTAATGAAAAACTGTTTTTT	CASSSDSGTNEKLFF
many	TRBJ2-3	TRBV5-1	NA	TGCGCCAGCAGCTTGGGGCAGAGCACAGATACGCAGTATTTT	CASSLGQSTDTQYF
many	TRBJ1-1	TRBV7-2	NA	TGTGCCAGCAGCTTAAGGGGGTTTCAGAGTGAAGCTTTCTTT	CASSLRGFQSEAFF
many	TRBJ2-2	TRBV11-3	NA	TGTGCCAGCAGCGAACGTACCGGGGAGCTGTTTTTT	CASSERTGELFF
many	TRBJ2-7	TRBV10-1	TRBD2	TGCGCCAGCAGTGAGCCCGGGAGGCAAATAAAGGCCTACGAGCAGTACTTC	CASSEPGRQIKAYEQYF
many	TRBJ2-1	TRBV12-3/TRBV12-4	TRBD2	TGTGCCAGCAGTTTGAGGCGGGGGGGGGCACACAATGAGCAGTTCTTC	CASSLRRGGAHNEQFF
many	TRBJ1-1	TRBV12-3/TRBV12-4	NA	TGTGCCAGCAGTTTAATGGGGGGCGGCGGAGCTGAAGCTTTCTTT	CASSLMGGGGAEAFF
many	TRBJ1-2	TRBV27	NA	TGTGCCAGCAGTCCGGGACCCTCGGCGGTCTATGGCTACACCTTC	CASSPGPSAVYGYTF
many	TRBJ1-6	TRBV2	NA	TGTGCCAGCAGTGAATACAAGGGCGCGGGTTCACCCCTCCACTTT	CASSEYKGAGSPLHF
many	TRBJ2-5	TRBV7-9	TRBD2	TGTGCCAGCAGCGACTCGGGAGGGAGGGAGACCCAGTACTTC	CASSDSGGRETQYF
NA	TRBJ2-3	TRBV5-1	TRBD2	TGCGCCAGCAGCTTGGAGCGGGAGTGGCTGGATACGCAGTATTTT	CASSLEREWLDTQYF
NA	TRBJ2-7	TRBV6-1	TRBD2	TGTGCCAGCAGTTATCAAAGCGGGAGGTCTAAGGAGCAGTACTTC	CASSYQSGRSKEQYF
many	TRBJ1-2	TRBV7-9	NA	TGTGCCAGCACCTTACACCGTGGGTTCGGCTACACCTTC	CASTLHRGFGYTF
few	TRBJ1-2	TRBV24-1	NA	TGTGCCACCAGTGATTCGTCAGGGAACTATGGCTACACCTTC	CATSDSSGNYGYTF
few	TRBJ1-6	TRBV6-9	NA	TGTGCCAGCAGTTACCGGGCAGGACCCCTCCACTTT	CASSYRAGPLHF
many	TRBJ2-7	TRBV3-1	NA	TGTGCCAGCGGCGACAGCTACGAGCAGTACTTC	CASGDSYEQYF
many	TRBJ2-2	TRBV5-1	NA	TGCGCCAGCAGCTTCCAGGCGAACACCGGGGAGCTGTTTTTT	CASSFQANTGELFF
NA	TRBJ1-2	TRBV19	NA	TGTGCCAGTAGTACGCCGGCGGGACGGGCTGGCTACACCTTC	CASSTPAGRAGYTF
many	TRBJ2-7	TRBV20-1	NA	TGCAGTGCTAGACGCAGCTACGAGCAGTACTTC	CSARRSYEQYF
many	TRBJ2-3	TRBV6-2/TRBV6-3	NA	TGTGCCAGCAGTTACCCCTCAAGGGGAAGCCCTTCTAGCACAGATACGCAGTATTTT	CASSYPSRGSPSSTDTQYF
NA	TRBJ2-5	TRBV6-1	TRBD1	TGTGCCAGCAGCAGGGGGTTGGAGACCCAGTACTTC	CASSRGLETQYF
NA	TRBJ2-5	TRBV6-1	TRBD1	TGTGCCAGCAGGGAAACCGGGACAGGGTCAGAGACCCAGTACTTC	CASRETGTGSETQYF
many	TRBJ2-7	TRBV5-1	TRBD1	TGCGCCAGCAGCCTTTACCCGACAGGGTACTACGAGCAGTACTTC	CASSLYPTGYYEQYF
many	TRBJ1-3	TRBV27	NA	TGTGCCAGCAGCCTAACGGGGGTATCTGGAAACACCATATATTTT	CASSLTGVSGNTIYF
NA	TRBJ1-1	TRBV20-1	TRBD1	TGCAGTGCTAGGAGTAGGGACAGGGCGTTGAACACTGAAGCTTTCTTT	CSARSRDRALNTEAFF
NA	TRBJ1-1	TRBV20-1	NA	TGCAGTGGGGCATCTCTGGGGGGAACCCTCATTGAAGCTTTCTTT	CSGASLGGTLIEAFF
NA	TRBJ2-7	TRBV6-1	TRBD2	TGTGCCAGCAGTGGAAGGGTGAGCTCCAAGCGGGAGTTCTACGAGCAGTACTTC	CASSGRVSSKREFYEQYF
NA	TRBJ2-1	TRBV5-1	NA	TGCGCCAGCAGCCCCGGATCCTGGGAACAGGAGCAGTTCTTC	CASSPGSWEQEQFF
many	TRBJ1-5	TRBV18	NA	TGTGCCAGCTCTAAGGGATCCCAGCCCCAGCATTTT	CASSKGSQPQHF
NA	TRBJ1-5	TRBV6-4	TRBD1	TGTGCCAGCACCCTAATACCGGGACAGGGTCCCAATCAGCCCCAGCATTTT	CASTLIPGQGPNQPQHF
few	TRBJ2-7	TRBV14	NA	TGTGCCAGCAGCCACCATGGGAGCTACGAGCAGTACTTC	CASSHHGSYEQYF
many	TRBJ1-5	TRBV28	TRBD1	TGTGCCAGCAGTTTAAATCCAGGGGGCTCGGGTCAGCCCCAGCATTTT	CASSLNPGGSGQPQHF
many	TRBJ1-5	TRBV12-3/TRBV12-4	NA	TGTGCCAGCAGCCCCGGACATCAGCCCCAGCATTTT	CASSPGHQPQHF
NA	TRBJ2-1	TRBV10-1	NA	TGCGCCAGCGGAGACTCACGATCCTACAATGAGCAGTTCTTC	CASGDSRSYNEQFF
few	TRBJ2-5	TRBV5-1	NA	TGCGCCAGCAGCTTGCGGGGGTTGAAAGAGACCCAGTACTTC	CASSLRGLKETQYF
many	TRBJ1-1	TRBV12-3/TRBV12-4	NA	TGTGCCAGCAATCGGGGGACGGGCACTGAAGCTTTCTTT	CASNRGTGTEAFF
many	TRBJ2-3	TRBV7-8	TRBD2	TGTGCCAGCAGCTTAGCGGAAGCTAGCGGGAATACGCAGTATTTT	CASSLAEASGNTQYF
NA	TRBJ2-5	TRBV9	TRBD2	TGTGCCAGCAGCGCAAGACTAGCGGGGACACAAGAGACCCAGTACTTC	CASSARLAGTQETQYF
many	TRBJ1-1	TRBV12-3/TRBV12-4	TRBD1	TGTGCCAGCAGTCGGACAGGGGGAGGGAACACTGAAGCTTTCTTT	CASSRTGGGNTEAFF
many	TRBJ2-1	TRBV7-9	NA	TGTGCCAGCAGCCCACAGTCGGATGAGCAGTTCTTC	CASSPQSDEQFF
few	TRBJ1-2	TRBV29-1	TRBD1	TGCAGCGCAGAAATCGGACAGGGCTATGGCTACACCTTC	CSAEIGQGYGYTF
many	TRBJ2-7	TRBV20-1	NA	TGCAGTGCTAGAAGTCCTAGGCAGGAATACGAGCAGTACTTC	CSARSPRQEYEQYF
many	TRBJ1-2	TRBV6-6	NA	TGTGCCAGCAGTTACTCAACCGGGGCCTCTAACTATGGCTACACCTTC	CASSYSTGASNYGYTF
few	TRBJ1-2	TRBV7-2	NA	TGTGCCACCTCAAGGGATAACTATGGCTACACCTTC	CATSRDNYGYTF
once	TRBJ2-1	TRBV29-1	TRBD2	TGCAGCGTAGGATTAGCGGGAGGGCCGAGGTCCTACAATGAGCAGTTCTTC	CSVGLAGGPRSYNEQFF
many	TRBJ2-7	TRBV7-9	NA	TGTGCCAGCAGCGCGGACCGTACCCGGGGAGAGCAGTACTTC	CASSADRTRGEQYF
few	TRBJ2-1	TRBV29-1	TRBD2	TGCAGCGTTGAATCCGGGACTAGCGGGTTTCGGTTCTTC	CSVESGTSGFRFF
NA	TRBJ2-7	TRBV10-2	TRBD2	TGCGCCAGCAGTGAATCGCGGGGGTGGTCCTACGAGCAGTACTTC	CASSESRGWSYEQYF
NA	TRBJ2-2	TRBV28	TRBD2	TGTGCCAGCAGTTTAAGCGGGAGGGTCGACACCGGGGAGCTGTTTTTT	CASSLSGRVDTGELFF